This T cell receptor (beta chain) is from a study of blood T cell repertoires in COVID-19. Germline CDR1 is SGHDT and CDR2 is YYEEEE. This CDR3 spans 13 amino acids. Losses at the gene ends were 6 bases for V and 6 bases for J; bases not matched to a gene: 4. Measured with immunoSEQ multiplex PCR; TCRdb has only the in-frame clones, and not every one. The repertoire holds 150,000 to 200,000 clones, with 84% as singletons. Sequencing was performed on peripheral blood. This sequence joins TRBV5-6 and TRBJ2-1; 9 nucleotides line up with TRBD2. The receptor's source is a man aged 35 to 55 who had recovered from COVID-19. CDR3 DNA sequence: TGTGCCAGCAATAGCGGGAGTATCAATGAGCAGTTCTTC. Its translation: CASNSGSINEQFF.